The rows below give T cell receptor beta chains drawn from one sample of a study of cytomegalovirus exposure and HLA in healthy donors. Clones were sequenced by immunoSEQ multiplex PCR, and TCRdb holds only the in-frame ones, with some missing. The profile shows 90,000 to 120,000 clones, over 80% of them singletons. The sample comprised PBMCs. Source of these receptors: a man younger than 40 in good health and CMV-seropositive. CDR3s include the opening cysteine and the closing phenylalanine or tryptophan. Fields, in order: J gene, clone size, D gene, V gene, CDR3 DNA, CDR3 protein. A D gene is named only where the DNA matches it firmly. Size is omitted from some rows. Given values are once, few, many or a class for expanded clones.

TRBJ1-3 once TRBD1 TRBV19 TGTGCCAGTACCTTAGACAGGGCTGGAAACACCATATATTTT CASTLDRAGNTIYF
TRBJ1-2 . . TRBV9 TGTGCCAGCAGCACTCTCGGGGGATTAGCTAACTATGGCTACACCTTC CASSTLGGLANYGYTF
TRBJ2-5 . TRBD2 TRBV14 TGTGCCAGCGAAAAGGGGCTAGCGGGGCAAGAGACCCAGTACTTC CASEKGLAGQETQYF
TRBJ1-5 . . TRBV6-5 TGTGCCAGCAGTGAAATGGGAGGGAATCAGCCCCAGCATTTT CASSEMGGNQPQHF
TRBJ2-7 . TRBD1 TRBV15 TGTGCCACCAGCAGATCAAGACAGGGGGCGACCCACGAGCAGTACTTC CATSRSRQGATHEQYF
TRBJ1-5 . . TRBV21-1 TGTGCCAGCAGCAAACCCACAGGGGGAGTCAATCAGCCCCAGCATTTT CASSKPTGGVNQPQHF
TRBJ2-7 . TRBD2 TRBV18 TGTGCCAGCTCACCCGGGACTAGCGGAGGGTCCCTCTCCTACGAGCAGTACTTC CASSPGTSGGSLSYEQYF
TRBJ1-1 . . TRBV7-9 TGTGCCAGCAGCCCCCGGGGGGTTCCTAACACTGAAGCTTTCTTT CASSPRGVPNTEAFF
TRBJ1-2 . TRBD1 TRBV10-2 TGCGCCACCCTTGAGGACAGGGGAATCTATGGCTACACCTTC CATLEDRGIYGYTF
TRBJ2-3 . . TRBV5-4 TGTGCCAGCAGGAGGAAAGGGGGGGGCACAGATACGCAGTATTTT CASRRKGGGTDTQYF
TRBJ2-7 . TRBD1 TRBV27 TGTGCCAGTAGAAATTCCGGGACAGGGTTCTACGAGCAGTACTTC CASRNSGTGFYEQYF
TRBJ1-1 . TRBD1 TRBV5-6 TGTGCCAGCAGCGTGACAGGGGGCGGAACTGAAGCTTTCTTT CASSVTGGGTEAFF
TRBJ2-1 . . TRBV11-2 TGTGCCAGCAGCTTCCGGGAGGGGGCCAACTACAATGAGCAGTTCTTC CASSFREGANYNEQFF
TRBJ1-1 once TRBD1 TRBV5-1 TGCGCCAGCAGCACGGGACAGGGGAACACTGAAGCTTTCTTT CASSTGQGNTEAFF
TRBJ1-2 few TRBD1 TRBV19 TGTGCCAGTGCCCGGGACAGATCTAACTATGGCTACACCTTC CASARDRSNYGYTF
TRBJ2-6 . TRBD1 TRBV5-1 TGCGCCAGCAGCCCCCGGACAGGGGGCCTCTCTGGGGCCAACGGCCTGACTTTC CASSPRTGGLSGANGLTF
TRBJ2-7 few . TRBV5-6 TGTGCCAGCAGCTTGGGGCTAGGGGGTGCCCCCGAGCAGTACTTC CASSLGLGGAPEQYF
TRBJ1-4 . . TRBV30 TGTGCCTGGAGTGGCGGGGGGCTAACTAATGAAAAACTGTTTTTT CAWSGGGLTNEKLFF
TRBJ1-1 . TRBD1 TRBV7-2 TGTGCCAGCAGAGCCGGGACAGGGGCGGAGGACACTGAAGCTTTCTTT CASRAGTGAEDTEAFF
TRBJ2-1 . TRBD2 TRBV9 TGTGCCAGCAGCGCCGGGCGGACTAGCGGGGGTATAAATGAGCAGTTCTTC CASSAGRTSGGINEQFF
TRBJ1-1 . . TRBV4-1 TGCGCCAGCAGCCAAGAGGGCGGGCTTAACACTGAAGCTTTCTTT CASSQEGGLNTEAFF
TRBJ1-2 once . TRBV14 TGTGCCAGCAGCCAAGACAGAGGGAACTATGGCTACACCTTC CASSQDRGNYGYTF
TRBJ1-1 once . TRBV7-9 TGTGCCAGCAGCATGCCGGGTCTTACTGAAGCTTTCTTT CASSMPGLTEAFF
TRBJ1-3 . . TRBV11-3 TGTGCCAGCAGCTCACCGACACCCTTGGATTTGAACACCATATATTTT CASSSPTPLDLNTIYF
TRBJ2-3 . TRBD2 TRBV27 TGTGCCAGCAGTTTATGGGCTAGCGGGGATATCACAGATACGCAGTATTTT CASSLWASGDITDTQYF
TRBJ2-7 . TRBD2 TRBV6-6 TGTGCCAGCAGGGACCTAGCGGGGACACCCTACGAGCAGTACTTC CASRDLAGTPYEQYF
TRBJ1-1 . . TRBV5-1 TGCGCCAGCAGCTTGGACAGGGTAATCACTGAAGCTTTCTTT CASSLDRVITEAFF
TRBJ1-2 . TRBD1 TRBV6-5 TGTGCCAGCAGTCGCCCCTCGACAGGGTCGAAGGGCTACACCTTC CASSRPSTGSKGYTF
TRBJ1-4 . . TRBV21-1 TGTGCCAGCAGCTTCCTGTCCTATGGACACCGGATAAGGGAAAAACTGTTTTTT CASSFLSYGHRIREKLFF
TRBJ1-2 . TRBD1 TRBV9 TGTGCCAGCAGCCCTCGCCCGGGACAGGGTATTATAGGCTACACCTTC CASSPRPGQGIIGYTF
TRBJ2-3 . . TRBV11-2 TGTGCCAGCAGCTTAGGCGGGGGCCCAGATACGCAGTATTTT CASSLGGGPDTQYF
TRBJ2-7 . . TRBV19 TGTGCCAGTAGTATTAGGGCCACAGGGAGTTCGAACGAGCAGTACTTC CASSIRATGSSNEQYF
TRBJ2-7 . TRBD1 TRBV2 TGTGCCACCCGGACAGGGGGTTACGAGCAGTACTTC CATRTGGYEQYF
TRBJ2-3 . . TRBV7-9 TGTGCCAGCAGCCTACCAAATTCGGCAGATACGCAGTATTTT CASSLPNSADTQYF
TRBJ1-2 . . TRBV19 TGTGCCAGTACAGACGCCAGCGCAGACTCCTTCTATGGCTACACCTTC CASTDASADSFYGYTF
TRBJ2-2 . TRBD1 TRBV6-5 TGTGCCAGCAGTTTCGACAGGGGCACCGGGGAGCTGTTTTTT CASSFDRGTGELFF
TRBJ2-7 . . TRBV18 TGTGCCAGCTCACTAACCGGACCGCCGACTAACTCCGAGCAGTACTTC CASSLTGPPTNSEQYF
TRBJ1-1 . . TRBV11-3 TGTGCCAGCGGTTGGACAGCGCTCGGCACTGAAGCTTTCTTT CASGWTALGTEAFF
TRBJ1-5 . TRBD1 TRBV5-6 TGTGCCAGCAGCTCGGGACAGGGAGGCACTCAGCCCCAGCATTTT CASSSGQGGTQPQHF
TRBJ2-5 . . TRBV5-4 TGTGCCAGCAGCTTGGATTGGCGGGGAGGTGAGACCCAGTACTTC CASSLDWRGGETQYF
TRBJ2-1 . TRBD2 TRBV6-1 TGTGCCAGCCGACTAGCGGTGAGCTCCTACAATGAGCAGTTCTTC CASRLAVSSYNEQFF
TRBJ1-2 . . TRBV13 TGTGCCAGCAGCTTGAGGACAGTCAAAAACTATGGCTACACCTTC CASSLRTVKNYGYTF
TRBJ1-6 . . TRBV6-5 TGTGCCAGCAGCAACCAGGGGCCCAATTCACCCCTCCACTTT CASSNQGPNSPLHF